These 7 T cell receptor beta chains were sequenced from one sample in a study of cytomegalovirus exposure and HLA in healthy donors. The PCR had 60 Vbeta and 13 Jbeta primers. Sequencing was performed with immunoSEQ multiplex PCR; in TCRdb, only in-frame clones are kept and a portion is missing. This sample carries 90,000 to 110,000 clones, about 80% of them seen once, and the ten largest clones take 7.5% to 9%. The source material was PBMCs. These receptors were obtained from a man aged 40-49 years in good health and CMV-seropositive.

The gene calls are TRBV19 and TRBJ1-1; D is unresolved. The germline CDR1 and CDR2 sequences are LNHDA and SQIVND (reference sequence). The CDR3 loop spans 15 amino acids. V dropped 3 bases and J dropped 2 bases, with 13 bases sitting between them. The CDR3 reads CASSMGWSGNTEAFF. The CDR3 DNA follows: TGTGCCAGTAGTATGGGTTGGAGCGGAAACACTGAAGCTTTCTTT.

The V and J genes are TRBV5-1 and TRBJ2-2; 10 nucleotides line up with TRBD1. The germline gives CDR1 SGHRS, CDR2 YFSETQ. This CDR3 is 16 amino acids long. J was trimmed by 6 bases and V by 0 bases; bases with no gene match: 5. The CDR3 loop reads CASSLAFGTGAGELFF. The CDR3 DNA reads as TGCGCCAGCAGCTTGGCCTTCGGGACAGGGGCCGGGGAGCTGTTTTTT.

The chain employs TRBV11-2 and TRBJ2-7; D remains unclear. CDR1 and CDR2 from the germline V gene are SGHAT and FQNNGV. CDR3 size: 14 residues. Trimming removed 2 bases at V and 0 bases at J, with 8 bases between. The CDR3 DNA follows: TGTGCCAGCAGCTTATTCCTGAGCTCCTACGAGCAGTACTTC. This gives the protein CASSLFLSSYEQYF.

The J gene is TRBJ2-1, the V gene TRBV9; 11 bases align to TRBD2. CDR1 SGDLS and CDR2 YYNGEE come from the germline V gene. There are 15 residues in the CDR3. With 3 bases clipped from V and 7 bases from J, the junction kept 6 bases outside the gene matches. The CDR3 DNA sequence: TGTGCCAGCAGCGGTAGCGGGGGGGCCATGAATGAGCAGTTCTTC. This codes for CASSGSGGAMNEQFF.

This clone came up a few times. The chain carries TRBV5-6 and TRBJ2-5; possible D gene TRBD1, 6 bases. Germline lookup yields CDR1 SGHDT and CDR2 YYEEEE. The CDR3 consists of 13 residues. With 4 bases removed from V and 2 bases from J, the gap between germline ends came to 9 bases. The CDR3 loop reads CASSATGQETQYF. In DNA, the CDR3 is TGTGCCAGCAGCGCGACAGGTCAAGAGACCCAGTACTTC.

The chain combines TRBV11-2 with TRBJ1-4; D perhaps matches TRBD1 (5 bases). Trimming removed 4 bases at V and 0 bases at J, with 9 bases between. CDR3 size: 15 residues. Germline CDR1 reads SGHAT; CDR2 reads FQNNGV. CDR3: CASSSDKPTNEKLFF. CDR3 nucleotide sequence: TGTGCCAGCAGCTCGGACAAACCAACTAATGAAAAACTGTTTTTT.

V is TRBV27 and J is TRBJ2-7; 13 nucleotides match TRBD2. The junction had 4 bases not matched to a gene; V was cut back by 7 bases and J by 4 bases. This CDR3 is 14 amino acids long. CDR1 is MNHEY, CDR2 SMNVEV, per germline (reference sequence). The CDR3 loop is CASTKLAGGYEQYF. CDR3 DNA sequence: TGTGCCAGCACCAAACTAGCGGGAGGGTACGAGCAGTACTTC.